A single sample gave rise to the 29 T cell receptor beta chains below, sequenced in a study of T-cell reconstitution after alpha-beta-depleted transplantation in children. A TCRbeta library incorporating unique molecular identifiers was prepared. From the PCR reads, TCRdb called clonotypes with MiXCR, one entry per CDR3 protein. Of approximately 490,000 distinct CDR3 sequences in the sample, about 10% are singletons; the top ten hold just over 2%. Here the sequenced sample was PBMCs, taken before TCRalphabeta/CD19-depleted stem cell transplant. The origin of the receptors is a child aged 2 to 15 with inherited bone marrow failure, due to receive a stem cell transplant.

Ten or more counts support this clonotype. The J gene is TRBJ1-5, the V gene TRBV27; D is possibly TRBD1 (5 bases). This CDR3 has 13 residues. The germline V and J ends were trimmed by 5 bases and 4 bases, with 9 bases remaining between them. Germline V lookup: CDR1 MNHEY, CDR2 SMNVEV (reference sequence). The CDR3 loop reads CASSHQGNQPQHF. CDR3 sequence (DNA): TGTGCCAGCAGTCATCAGGGAAATCAGCCCCAGCATTTT.

The V gene is TRBV28, the J gene TRBJ2-7; D is uncertain. Germline loops: CDR1 MDHEN, CDR2 SYDVKM. Trimming removed 2 bases from V and 5 bases from J, with 7 bases in between. There are 12 residues in the CDR3. CDR3 in amino acids: CASSLIRNEQYF. Written as DNA, the CDR3 is TGTGCCAGCAGTTTAATTCGTAACGAGCAGTACTTC. The whole variable domain, remainder taken from reference TRBV28 and TRBJ2-7, is DVKVTQSSRYLVKRTGEKVFLECVQDMDHENMFWYRQDPGLGLRLIYFSYDVKMKEKGDIPEGYSVSREKKERFSLILESASTNQTSMYLCASSLIRNEQYFGPGTRLTVT.

This clonotype occurred a few times. The rearrangement uses TRBV19 and TRBJ2-2; 9 bases line up with TRBD2. The CDR3 totals 16 residues. Germline CDR1 and CDR2: LNHDA and SQIVND (reference sequence). The trim removed 7 bases at V and 4 bases at J, leaving 10 bases unmatched. CDR3 amino acids: CASTPAGTSPTGELFF. CDR3 bases: TGTGCCAGTACTCCCGCCGGGACTAGCCCCACCGGGGAGCTGTTTTTT.

This clonotype was counted many times. This chain links TRBV18 with TRBJ2-5; D tentatively reads TRBD1 or TRBD2 (5 bases each). V lost 5 bases and J lost 4, with 8 bases in between. The CDR3 runs to 12 residues. The germline V gene has CDR1 KGHSH and CDR2 LQKENI. The CDR3 nucleotides are TGTGCCAGCTCAGGGACCCGAGAGACCCAGTACTTC. Its translation is CASSGTRETQYF.

This rearrangement joins TRBV4-3 to TRBJ2-6, with 10 bases lining up with TRBD1. V lost 2 bases, J lost 2 bases, and 6 bases stayed unmatched. This CDR3 is built from 18 residues. Germline CDR1 is LGHNA and CDR2 is YSLEER. In DNA, the CDR3 is TGCGCCAGCAGCCAATGGGGACAGGGGACGACTGGGGCCAACGTCCTGACTTTC. This codes for CASSQWGQGTTGANVLTF.

In this sample, this clonotype turned up many times. The chain is built from TRBV6-1 and TRBJ2-2; TRBD1 might be the D (5 bases). Germline CDR1 and CDR2: MNHNS and SASEGT. The V end was cut by 7 bases, the J end by 1 base, with 7 bases between. The CDR3 totals 13 residues. In DNA form, the CDR3 reads TGTGCCAGCATTCAGGGGAACACCGGGGAGCTGTTTTTT. It codes for CASIQGNTGELFF.

There are many counts of this clonotype. This chain links TRBV10-2 with TRBJ2-2; 11 bases fit TRBD2. The CDR3 runs to 14 residues. Trimming cost V 11 bases and J 6 bases; bases outside gene matches: 8. Germline V gene sequence: CDR1 WSHSY, CDR2 SAAADI. The CDR3 nucleotides read TGCGCCGGTCCCCTAGCGGGAGGCTCCGGGGAGCTGTTTTTT. It yields the protein CAGPLAGGSGELFF.

This clonotype was picked up many times. The chain joins TRBV5-1 to TRBJ2-1; TRBD1 or TRBD2 may be the D gene (5 bases each). The CDR3 totals 15 residues. CDR1 is SGHRS and CDR2 is YFSETQ in the germline V gene. Trimming took 1 base from V and 5 from J, leaving 13 bases between them. CDR3 nucleotides: TGCGCCAGCAGCTTGCAACCCGGGACCGACAATGAGCAGTTCTTC. As protein: CASSLQPGTDNEQFF.

This clonotype was seen at least ten times. This chain connects TRBV20-1 to TRBJ2-1, with TRBD2 as a possible D gene (6 bases). The germline V gene has CDR1 DFQATT and CDR2 SNEGSKA (reference sequence). This CDR3 contains 16 residues. Trimming took off 3 bases at V and 5 bases at J, with 20 bases between the two ends. As DNA, the CDR3 is TGCAGTGCTAGGCCCATTCTATTAGCGGCTAACAATGAGCAGTTCTTC. Its translation: CSARPILLAANNEQFF.

This clonotype appeared many times. The chain joins TRBV7-2 to TRBJ2-1; TRBD2 matches at 7 bases. CDR3 length equals 14 residues. Germline-derived CDR1 and CDR2 are SGHTA and FQGNSA. Trimming took 2 bases from V and 6 from J; bases not matched to a gene: 4. CDR3 bases: TGTGCCAGCAGCTTAAGGACTAGTGCCAATGAGCAGTTCTTC. This codes for CASSLRTSANEQFF.

This clonotype has ten or more counts. CDR3 protein: CASSLPGHTEAFF. The CDR3 DNA follows: TGTGCCAGCAGCCTTCCTGGGCACACTGAAGCTTTCTTT. The V call is TRBV7-8, the J call TRBJ1-1; D not certain. The CDR3 consists of 13 residues. The germline CDR1 and CDR2 sequences are SGHVS and FQNEAQ. Deletions cut 5 bases from V and 3 bases from J, with 10 bases between. The variable domain in full, completed from reference TRBV7-8 and TRBJ1-1, reads GAGVSQSPRYKVAKRGQDVALRCDPISGHVSLFWYQQALGQGPEFLTYFQNEAQLDKSGLPSDRFFAERPEGSVSTLKIQRTQQEDSAVYLCASSLPGHTEAFFGQGTRLTVV.

This clonotype was counted many times. The chain carries TRBV12-3 or TRBV12-4 and TRBJ2-3; D gene uncertain. Trimming cost V 3 bases and J 0 bases, with 7 bases left between them. CDR3 length: 14 residues. CDR3 DNA: TGTGCCAGCAGTTTCGTTGACAGCACAGATACGCAGTATTTT. It codes for CASSFVDSTDTQYF.

This clonotype was picked up many times. The V gene is TRBV10-3, the J gene TRBJ2-5; D ambiguous. Germline V gene data show CDR1 as ENHRY and CDR2 as SYGVKD. The V end was cut by 6 bases, the J end by 2 bases, with 22 bases between. The length of the CDR3 is 17 residues. The CDR3 loop reads CAIRIAPQTLGQETQYF. CDR3 bases: TGTGCCATCAGGATAGCTCCCCAGACCTTGGGGCAAGAGACCCAGTACTTC.

In this sample, this clonotype turned up many times. The chain uses TRBV5-1 and TRBJ2-7; D perhaps matches TRBD2 (6 bases). The CDR3 has 13 amino acids. V dropped 4 bases and J dropped 6 bases, with 14 bases sitting between them. Germline V gene lookup returns CDR1 SGHRS and CDR2 YFSETQ. This CDR3 reads CASSPSGGSEQYF. The CDR3, as DNA: TGCGCCAGCAGCCCATCCGGGGGATCCGAGCAGTACTTC.

The chain links TRBV5-1 to TRBJ2-1; D call uncertain. The germline CDR1 and CDR2 sequences are SGHRS and YFSETQ. This CDR3 comprises 14 residues. The V end lost 0 bases, the J end lost 5 bases, and 9 bases lay between the germline ends. The CDR3: CASSLVSENNEQFF. CDR3 coding DNA: TGCGCCAGCAGCTTGGTTTCGGAGAACAATGAGCAGTTCTTC.

This clonotype appeared many times. The J gene is TRBJ2-2, the V gene TRBV7-8; 14 positions agree with TRBD2. V gave up 5 bases and J gave up 9 bases; unmatched junction bases: 11. Germline CDR1 reads SGHVS; CDR2 reads FQNEAQ. The CDR3 has 17 amino acids. The CDR3 DNA is TGTGCCAGCAGCCCGACGACTAGCGGGAGGGCCGGGTGGGAGCTGTTTTTT. Residues: CASSPTTSGRAGWELFF.

This clonotype was detected ten times or more. This rearrangement joins TRBV10-3 to TRBJ2-4; TRBD2 is a possible D gene (5 bases). The CDR3 loop spans 12 amino acids. Germline V gene lookup returns CDR1 ENHRY and CDR2 SYGVKD. The V end lost 4 bases, the J end lost 6 bases, and 7 bases lay between the germline ends. For the CDR3, the DNA is TGTGCCATCAGTGTGGACTCAAACATTCAGTACTTC. Protein sequence: CAISVDSNIQYF.

In regard to this clonotype: This likely comes from a read error, as the CDR3 has no conserved phenylalanine or tryptophan at its end. The V call is TRBV20-1, the J call TRBJ1-2; no definite D call. This CDR3 comprises 14 residues. The V end lost 4 bases, the J end lost 5 bases, and 17 bases lay between the germline ends. From germline, CDR1 is DFQATT and CDR2 SNEGSKA (reference sequence). CDR3 nucleotide sequence: TGCAGTGCTACGACGTTAGGAAGGATATATGGCTACACCTTA. It codes for CSATTLGRIYGYTL.

In this sample, this clonotype turned up many times. The CDR3, as DNA: TGTGCCAGCAGTTATCAGGGATCTAGACTCGACTGGGAGCAGTTCTTC. It specifies CASSYQGSRLDWEQFF. The chain combines TRBV27 with TRBJ2-1, with a weak D call TRBD1 (5 bases). Germline V gene data show CDR1 as MNHEY and CDR2 as SMNVEV (reference sequence). V was clipped by 4 bases and J by 10 bases, with 23 bases between them. CDR3 size: 16 residues.

This clonotype was detected ten times or more. The genes are TRBV6-5 and TRBJ2-5; D may be TRBD1 (6 bases). Trimming removed 4 bases from V and 13 bases from J, with 19 bases in between. Germline V CDR1 and CDR2: MNHEY, SVGAGI. The CDR3 sequence is 13 residues long. The CDR3 reads CASSSTDTGRMYF. The CDR3 DNA reads as TGTGCCAGCAGTTCCACAGATACAGGGCGAATGTACTTC.

This clonotype occurred many times. The chain combines TRBV5-1 with TRBJ2-2; D gene uncertain. Germline CDR1 reads SGHRS; CDR2 reads YFSETQ. Deletions cut 4 bases from V and 7 bases from J, with 8 bases between. The CDR3 consists of 12 residues. The DNA of the CDR3 is TGCGCCAGCAGCCCTTATGGCGGGGAGCTGTTTTTT. It translates to CASSPYGGELFF.

In this sample, this clonotype turned up once. With a much larger clone just one base away, this may be a read error. The chain has TRBV30 and TRBJ2-7; the match to TRBD1 covers 7 bases. V dropped 3 bases and J dropped 0; count of bases not matched to a gene: 2. This CDR3 has 13 residues. Germline V gene sequence: CDR1 GTSNPN, CDR2 SVGIG (reference sequence). The CDR3 coding sequence is TGTGCCTGGAGACAGGGGATCTCCTACGAGCAGTACTTC. Amino acid sequence: CAWRQGISYEQYF.

This clonotype was picked up a small number of times. The chain recombines TRBV20-1 with TRBJ2-4; 8 positions match TRBD2. The trim removed 0 bases at V and 6 bases at J, leaving 10 bases unmatched. The CDR3 is 16 amino acids. Germline V CDR1 and CDR2: DFQATT, SNEGSKA (reference sequence). This chain's CDR3 is CSARDLQLAASNIQYF. CDR3 sequence (DNA): TGCAGTGCTAGAGATCTGCAACTAGCGGCCTCAAACATTCAGTACTTC.

The sample holds many counts of this clonotype. V and J are TRBV4-1 and TRBJ2-3; 14 bases are shared with TRBD2. Germline-derived CDR1 and CDR2 are MGHRA and YSYEKL. V was pared by 3 bases and J by 6 bases, with 20 bases of the junction left unmatched. This CDR3 spans 21 amino acids. CDR3 nucleotide sequence: TGCGCCAGCAGCCATAATGGGGGACTAGCGGGAGATTCAGCGAGGACGGATACGCAGTATTTT. Its translation: CASSHNGGLAGDSARTDTQYF.

This clonotype came up a few times. The V gene is TRBV12-3 or TRBV12-4, the J gene TRBJ2-3; perhaps D is TRBD1 or TRBD2 (5 bases each). CDR3 length: 14 amino acids. V lost 6 bases, J lost 2 bases, and 12 bases lay in between. CDR3 in amino acids: CASRPWDPTDTQYF. CDR3 DNA: TGTGCCAGCAGGCCCTGGGACCCCACAGATACGCAGTATTTT.

The V gene is TRBV20-1, the J gene TRBJ2-1; 14 bases map to TRBD2. J gave up 8 bases and V 0 bases, and 9 bases lay outside the gene matches. This CDR3 comprises 17 residues. Germline V gene lookup returns CDR1 DFQATT and CDR2 SNEGSKA (reference sequence). CDR3 bases: TGCAGTGCTAGAGATCCCGGGACTAGCGGGAGACGGGATGAGCAGTTCTTC. Protein sequence: CSARDPGTSGRRDEQFF.

This clonotype was counted many times. CDR3 nucleotide sequence: TGTGCCAGCAGTGATACCCCAGTCGGGGAGCTGTTTTTT. Its translation is CASSDTPVGELFF. The chain uses TRBV2 and TRBJ2-2, with D uncertain. Trimming left V 3 bases short and J 7 bases short, with 9 bases between. Germline V CDR1 and CDR2: SNHLY, FYNNEI. The CDR3 is made up of 13 amino acids. Full variable domain (rest looked up from reference TRBV2 and TRBJ2-2): EPEVTQTPSHQVTQMGQEVILRCVPISNHLYFYWYRQILGQKVEFLVSFYNNEISEKSEIFDDQFSVERPDGSNFTLKIRSTKLEDSAMYFCASSDTPVGELFFGEGSRLTVL.

This clonotype was picked up many times. This sequence joins TRBV19 and TRBJ2-1, with 7 bases lining up with TRBD1. The junction had 9 bases not matched to a gene; V was cut back by 8 bases and J by 8 bases. The germline V gene encodes CDR1 LNHDA and CDR2 SQIVND (reference sequence). The CDR3 covers 13 residues. Here the CDR3 reads CASGAGGRDEQFF. As DNA, the CDR3 is TGTGCCAGTGGGGCAGGGGGTAGGGATGAGCAGTTCTTC.

This clonotype was counted ten times or more. The V gene is TRBV5-1, the J gene TRBJ1-2; no clear D gene. Germline lookup yields CDR1 SGHRS and CDR2 YFSETQ. Deletions cut 2 bases from V and 2 bases from J, with 7 bases between. The CDR3 is 13 amino acids. The CDR3 protein is CASSLNLNYGYTF. CDR3 bases: TGCGCCAGCAGCTTAAATTTAAACTATGGCTACACCTTC.